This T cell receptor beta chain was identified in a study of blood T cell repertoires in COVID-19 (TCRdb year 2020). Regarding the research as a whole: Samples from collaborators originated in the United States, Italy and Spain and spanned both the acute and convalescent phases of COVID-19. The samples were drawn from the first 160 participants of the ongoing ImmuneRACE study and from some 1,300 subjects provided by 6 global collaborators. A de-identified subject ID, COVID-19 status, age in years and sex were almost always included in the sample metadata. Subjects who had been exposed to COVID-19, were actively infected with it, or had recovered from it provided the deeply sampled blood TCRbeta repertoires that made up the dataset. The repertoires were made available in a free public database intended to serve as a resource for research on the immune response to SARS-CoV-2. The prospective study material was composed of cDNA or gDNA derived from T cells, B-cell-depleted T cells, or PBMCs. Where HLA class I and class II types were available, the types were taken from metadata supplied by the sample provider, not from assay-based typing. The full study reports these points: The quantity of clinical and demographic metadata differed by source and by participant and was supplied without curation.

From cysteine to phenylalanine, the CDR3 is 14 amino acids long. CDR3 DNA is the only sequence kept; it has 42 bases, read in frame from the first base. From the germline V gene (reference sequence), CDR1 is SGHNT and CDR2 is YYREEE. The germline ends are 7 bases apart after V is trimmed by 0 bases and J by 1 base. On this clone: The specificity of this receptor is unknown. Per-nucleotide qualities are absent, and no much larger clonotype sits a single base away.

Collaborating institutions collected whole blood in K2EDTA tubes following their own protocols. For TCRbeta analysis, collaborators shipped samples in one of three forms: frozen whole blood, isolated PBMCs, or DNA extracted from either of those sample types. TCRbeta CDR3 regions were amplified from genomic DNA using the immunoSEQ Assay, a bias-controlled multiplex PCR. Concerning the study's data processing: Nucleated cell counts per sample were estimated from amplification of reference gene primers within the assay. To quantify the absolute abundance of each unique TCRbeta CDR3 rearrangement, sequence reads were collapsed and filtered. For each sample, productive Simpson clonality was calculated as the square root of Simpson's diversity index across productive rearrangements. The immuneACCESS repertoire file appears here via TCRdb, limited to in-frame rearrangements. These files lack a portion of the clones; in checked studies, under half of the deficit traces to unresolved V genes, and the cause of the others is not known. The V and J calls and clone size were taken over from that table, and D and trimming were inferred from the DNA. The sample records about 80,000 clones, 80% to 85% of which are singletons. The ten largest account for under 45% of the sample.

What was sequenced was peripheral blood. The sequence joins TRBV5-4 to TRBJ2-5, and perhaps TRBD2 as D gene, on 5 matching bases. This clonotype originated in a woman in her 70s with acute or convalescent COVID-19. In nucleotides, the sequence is TGTGCCAGCAGCTTGGAGCGGAGCCAAGAGACCCAGTACTTC. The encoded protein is CASSLERSQETQYF.